These 21 T cell receptor beta chains were all obtained from the same sample, sequenced in a study of cytomegalovirus exposure and HLA in healthy donors. The PCR contained 60 Vbeta and 13 Jbeta primers. Clones were sequenced by immunoSEQ multiplex PCR, and TCRdb holds only the in-frame ones, with some missing. The sample includes some 140,000 clones, roughly 79% of them seen just once. The specimen was PBMCs. These receptor sequences come from a male donor in good health and CMV-seronegative.

This rearrangement joins TRBV15 to TRBJ2-2; 10 bases agree with TRBD2. The CDR3 length is 19 residues. Germline CDR1 and CDR2: LNHNV and YYDKDF (reference sequence). The J segment lost 1 base and the V segment lost 0 bases, leaving 8 bases of the junction unmatched. CDR3: CATSREGASGGLNTGELFF. CDR3 nucleotides: TGTGCCACCAGCAGAGAGGGGGCTAGCGGGGGACTGAACACCGGGGAGCTGTTTTTT. Full variable domain (remainder filled in from reference TRBV15 and TRBJ2-2): DAMVIQNPRYQVTQFGKPVTLSCSQTLNHNVMYWYQQKSSQAPKLLFHYYDKDFNNEADTPDNFQSRRPNTSFCFLDIRSPGLGDTAMYLCATSREGASGGLNTGELFFGEGSRLTVL.

V and J are TRBV7-3 and TRBJ2-7; 8 nucleotides align to TRBD2. The trim removed 1 base at V and 7 bases at J, leaving 6 bases unmatched. The germline CDR1 and CDR2 sequences are SGHTA and FQGTGA. The CDR3 has 14 amino acids. This CDR3 reads CASSLNSGVGEQYF. The CDR3 DNA sequence: TGTGCCAGCAGCTTAAATAGCGGGGTTGGGGAGCAGTACTTC.

The chain uses TRBV7-2 and TRBJ2-3; TRBD2 matches 9 bases. Germline trimming cut 2 bases from V and 4 bases from J; bases unmatched to any gene: 10. This CDR3 has 17 amino acids. Germline-derived CDR1 and CDR2 are SGHTA and FQGNSA. In DNA form, the CDR3 reads TGTGCCAGCAGCTTACGTCCAGCGGGGGGCCTCCCAGATACGCAGTATTTT. Translated, it gives CASSLRPAGGLPDTQYF. Full variable domain (remainder filled in from reference TRBV7-2 and TRBJ2-3): GAGVSQSPSNKVTEKGKDVELRCDPISGHTALYWYRQSLGQGLEFLIYFQGNSAPDKSGLPSDRFSAERTGGSVSTLTIQRTQQEDSAVYLCASSLRPAGGLPDTQYFGPGTRLTVL.

The chain uses TRBV30 and TRBJ1-2; TRBD1 agrees at 7 bases. The CDR3 has 18 amino acids. The junction had 19 bases not matched to a gene; V was cut back by 2 bases and J by 4 bases. The germline V gene encodes CDR1 GTSNPN and CDR2 SVGIG (reference sequence). CDR3 in DNA: TGTGCCTGGAGTTCCACAGCGACGGACAGGTGGGAATCCTATGGCTACACCTTC. Protein product: CAWSSTATDRWESYGYTF.

The chain combines TRBV29-1 with TRBJ2-3; tentatively, D is TRBD2 (6 bases). V was cut by 1 base and J by 6 bases, with 14 bases left in between. CDR1 and CDR2 from the germline V gene are SQVTM and ANQGSEA. The CDR3 has 14 residues. The CDR3 sequence: CSVEGRRGRDTQYF. CDR3 DNA: TGCAGCGTTGAAGGGAGGAGGGGCAGGGATACGCAGTATTTT.

The count of this clone is one. This sequence joins TRBV18 and TRBJ1-6; perhaps TRBD1 as D (6 bases). CDR3 length equals 14 residues. The germline CDR1 and CDR2 sequences are KGHSH and LQKENI. Trimming left V 3 bases short and J 8 bases short, with 11 bases between. CDR3 coding DNA: TGTGCCAGCTCACCCCGACAGGACGATTCACCCCTCCACTTT. This translates into CASSPRQDDSPLHF. Based on the CDR3 plus reference TRBV18 and TRBJ1-6, the full variable domain is NAGVMQNPRHLVRRRGQEARLRCSPMKGHSHVYWYRQLPEEGLKFMVYLQKENIIDESGMPKERFSAEFPKEGPSILRIQQVVRGDSAAYFCASSPRQDDSPLHFGNGTRLTVT.

The gene calls are TRBV28 and TRBJ1-2; TRBD1 might be the D (5 bases). The germline V gene has CDR1 MDHEN and CDR2 SYDVKM. Trimming removed 2 bases from V and 8 bases from J, with 9 bases in between. This CDR3 has 12 amino acids. The CDR3: CASSLGGVGYTF. The CDR3 DNA follows: TGTGCCAGCAGTTTAGGAGGGGTAGGCTACACCTTC.

J is TRBJ1-2 and V is TRBV5-6, with a possible D match to TRBD1 (6 bases). V was trimmed by 0 bases and J by 4 bases, leaving 10 bases between them. The CDR3 runs to 14 residues. In germline, CDR1 is SGHDT, CDR2 YYEEEE. CDR3 residues: CASSLDRAAYGYTF. The CDR3 DNA reads TGTGCCAGCAGCTTGGACAGGGCGGCCTATGGCTACACCTTC. The complete variable domain, with remaining parts taken from reference TRBV5-6 and TRBJ1-2, reads DAGVTQSPTHLIKTRGQQVTLRCSPKSGHDTVSWYQQALGQGPQFIFQYYEEEERQRGNFPDRFSGHQFPNYSSELNVNALLLGDSALYLCASSLDRAAYGYTFGSGTRLTVV.

V is TRBV7-9 and J is TRBJ2-7; TRBD1 aligns across 7 bases. Germline values: CDR1 SEHNR, CDR2 FQNEAQ (reference sequence). J gave up 3 bases and V 5 bases, and 4 bases lay outside the gene matches. The CDR3 contains 13 residues. DNA for the CDR3: TGTGCCAGCAGCCAGGGACAGAGCTACGAGCAGTACTTC. It translates to CASSQGQSYEQYF.

The genes are TRBV9 and TRBJ1-5, with D hard to call. Trimming took 0 bases from V and 5 from J, leaving 15 bases between them. The germline V gene encodes CDR1 SGDLS and CDR2 YYNGEE. The CDR3 is 16 amino acids. The CDR3 coding sequence is TGTGCCAGCAGCGTAGGTCCCGGGGAGGGTTATCAGCCCCAGCATTTT. This gives the protein CASSVGPGEGYQPQHF.

The table lists this clone with a count of one. The CDR3 reads CASSQSGGRDNEQFF. CDR3 nucleotides: TGTGCCAGCAGCCAAAGCGGGGGGCGGGACAATGAGCAGTTCTTC. The chain employs TRBV7-9 and TRBJ2-1, with 9 bases aligning to TRBD2. The ends lost 5 bases at V and 5 bases at J; junction bases unmatched: 7. CDR1 and CDR2 from the germline V gene are SEHNR and FQNEAQ (reference sequence). The CDR3 sequence is 15 residues long.

The chain joins TRBV7-2 to TRBJ2-7; TRBD2 matches 11 bases. CDR1 SGHTA and CDR2 FQGNSA come from the germline V gene. V dropped 5 bases and J dropped 1; count of bases not matched to a gene: 4. This CDR3 is built from 15 residues. The CDR3 loop reads CASSGLAGLSYEQYF. CDR3 bases: TGTGCCAGCAGCGGACTAGCGGGCCTTTCCTACGAGCAGTACTTC. Filled out from reference TRBV7-2 and TRBJ2-7, the complete variable domain reads GAGVSQSPSNKVTEKGKDVELRCDPISGHTALYWYRQSLGQGLEFLIYFQGNSAPDKSGLPSDRFSAERTGGSVSTLTIQRTQQEDSAVYLCASSGLAGLSYEQYFGPGTRLTVT.

The V gene is TRBV7-9, the J gene TRBJ2-1, with D uncertain. Germline loops: CDR1 SEHNR, CDR2 FQNEAQ (reference sequence). The V gene lost 3 bases and the J gene lost 9 bases, with 12 bases spanning the gap. This CDR3 is 13 amino acids long. CDR3 bases: TGTGCCAGCAGCTTGGTTCCGGAGAGTGAGCAGTTCTTC. Its protein is CASSLVPESEQFF.

This clone was observed a few times. The chain uses TRBV6-4 and TRBJ2-3; TRBD2 matches 11 bases. V dropped 4 bases and J dropped 0; count of bases not matched to a gene: 0. Germline V gene lookup returns CDR1 MRHNA and CDR2 SNTAGT. The CDR3 totals 15 residues. For the CDR3, the DNA is TGTGCCAGCAGTGGACTAGCGGGGAGCACAGATACGCAGTATTTT. Protein product: CASSGLAGSTDTQYF.

The V and J genes are TRBV7-2 and TRBJ1-5; D is unresolved. Germline CDR1 reads SGHTA; CDR2 reads FQGNSA. The CDR3 has 14 amino acids. Trimming stripped 5 bases from V and 0 bases from J, with 8 bases between. The CDR3 nucleotides are TGTGCCAGCAGCGTTCAGGATAGCAATCAGCCCCAGCATTTT. Protein sequence: CASSVQDSNQPQHF.

This clone has only a few counts. V usage is TRBV5-1 and J usage is TRBJ2-1; 11 bases map to TRBD2. The germline V gene has CDR1 SGHRS and CDR2 YFSETQ. The CDR3 totals 16 residues. Trimming cost V 5 bases and J 1 base; bases outside gene matches: 5. CDR3 coding DNA: TGCGCCAGCAGAGATAGCGGGGGGGGTTCCTACAATGAGCAGTTCTTC. This codes for CASRDSGGGSYNEQFF.

The chain uses TRBV14 and TRBJ1-3, with D unresolved. Germline CDR1 is SGHDN and CDR2 is FVKESK. Trimming took off 1 base at V and 0 bases at J, with 4 bases between the two ends. The CDR3 is 14 residues long. The CDR3 here is CASSQGHSGNTIYF. CDR3 in DNA: TGTGCCAGCAGCCAAGGTCACTCTGGAAACACCATATATTTT.

The rearrangement uses TRBV6-5 and TRBJ2-7; maybe TRBD1 (6 bases). V was cut by 7 bases and J by 2 bases, with 18 bases left in between. Germline CDR1 reads MNHEY; CDR2 reads SVGAGI. There are 15 residues in the CDR3. The CDR3 is CASTRQVRGTYEQYF. The CDR3 DNA is TGTGCCAGCACCCGACAGGTCCGAGGAACCTACGAGCAGTACTTC.

The sample holds a few counts of this clone. V usage is TRBV6-6 and J usage is TRBJ2-7, with D possibly being TRBD2 (6 bases). Germline CDR1 is MNHNY and CDR2 is SVGAGI (reference sequence). Trimming stripped 5 bases from V and 12 bases from J, with 14 bases between. This CDR3 is built from 11 residues. CDR3 in amino acids: CASSREDNPYF. CDR3 nucleotides: TGTGCCAGCAGTAGGGAGGACAACCCGTACTTC.

The chain links TRBV4-3 to TRBJ2-1, with TRBD2 as a possible D gene (7 bases). Trimming removed 1 base at V and 6 bases at J, with 16 bases between. The CDR3 runs to 16 residues. The germline gives CDR1 LGHNA, CDR2 YSLEER. As DNA, the CDR3 is TGCGCCAGCAGCCAAGTCTACGGGGGGCCTTCCAATGAGCAGTTCTTC. Translation gives CASSQVYGGPSNEQFF.

Comment on this clone: The junction departs from germline at one end; a sequencing error may be responsible. This rearrangement joins TRBV7-9 to TRBJ1-3, with D possibly being TRBD1 (6 bases). The CDR3 is 12 amino acids. Germline assignment: CDR1 SEHNR and CDR2 FQNEAQ (reference sequence). The CDR3 region has the DNA TGTTCCAGCAGCCCAGGGGAAAACACCATATATTTT. It translates to CSSSPGENTIYF.